This T cell receptor (beta chain) was captured by sequencing in a study of monozygotic twins with inflammatory bowel disease. CDR3 length equals 17 residues. Germline values: CDR1 DFQATT, CDR2 SNEGSKA (reference sequence). Each CDR3 protein gets one entry in TCRdb, which reprocessed the 5' RACE reads and gives no DNA. Its table records some 170,000 distinct CDR3 sequences. This TCR was sampled from a human donor with ulcerative colitis or Crohn's disease, or a healthy co-twin of an affected twin (not recorded which). The chain employs TRBV20-1 and TRBJ2-1; TCRdb's assignment of TRBD2 cannot be checked, as there is no DNA. The sample was blood. CDR3 loop: CSARLAGGPSSYNEQFF.